The text below deals with one T cell receptor (beta chain). What this receptor recognizes is not known. No clone much larger than this one lies a single base away; base qualities are absent. Libraries of naive CD8 T cells were built from anywhere between roughly 18,000 and 1,000,000 sorted cells, with 10%, 30% or 50% of the purified RNA used. On a BD FACSAria II, naive CD8 T cells were FACS-sorted as CD8+CD4-CCR7+CD45RA+ and collected into RLT Plus buffer. To test detection sensitivity, Jurkat RNA equal to around 10 TCR copies was added to samples of 20,000-1,000,000 naive CD8 T cells. CD8 T cells were enriched with RosetteSep CD8+ T Cell Enrichment Cocktail and Ficoll-Paque, followed by ACK red cell lysis. The data originate from a study of molecular identifiers for immune sequencing clone quantification (dated by TCRdb to between 2018 and 2020). As for the study more broadly: For a replicate experiment, the RNA from either around 20,000 or 100,000 naive CD8 T cells was divided into five aliquots, and four of those aliquots went on to sequencing. CD8 T cells were used in a methods study to benchmark molecular-identifier clustering-based TCR repertoire sequencing (MIDCIRS) and TCR RNA copy counting.

The paper as a whole reports these results and caveats: The naive libraries included spiked-in Jurkat TCR RNA (fewer than 11 copies' worth), and this Jurkat TCR RNA is not part of the donor repertoire. Around 2.9 recovered TCR RNA copies per cell were obtained by modeling, versus around 10 by digital PCR, implying a capture efficiency of 30% to 35%. In CMV-specific effector cells, over 99% of molecules were held by clones above 20 RNA copies, whereas under 1% of molecules were held by such clones in naive cells. Without barcode sub-clustering, chimeric consensus sequences inflated TCR diversity; chimeras reached as high as 47%. Spiked-in Jurkat TCR RNA equivalent to a single cell was reported to be detectable even among 980,000 or so naive CD8 T cells. Identical TCR molecules sharing a barcode could cause highly expanded clone sizes to be underestimated.

The receptor library was made with PCR. Sequenced using an Illumina HiSeq 4000. Preparation of bulk TCR libraries followed a previously described approach, with the TCR primers listed in Table S5. Total RNA was purified with the Qiagen AllPrep DNA/RNA kit. Reads from multiple sequencing runs of the same library were pooled before analysis. Per the authors' processing: Reads were retained only if their TCR constant sequence matched exactly, and those retained reads were trimmed to 150 nt and grouped according to their 12-nt molecular barcodes. Within each barcode group, reads were sub-clustered at a 15% Levenshtein threshold, and quality-weighted consensus sequences were built per RNA molecule. Non-functional sequences were filtered out, along with any lower-count sequence sitting one edit away from another sequence. On the basis of fitting two negative binomial distributions, barcode sub-clusters with fewer than 20% of the maximum read count were discarded. The public reads were reanalyzed by TCRdb: fastp trimming at Q25, MiXCR alignment, in-frame beta chains only. Rows with a matching CDR3 protein are joined into one entry that keeps the most common DNA and genes. The authors' filters were not applied to this entry. The sample has about 65,000 distinct CDR3 sequences on record, about 18% of them singletons. The ten largest account for about 1.6% of the sample.

The germline V gene (reference sequence) supplies CDR1 SGHNT and CDR2 YYREEE. V and J lose 3 bases and 5 bases, and a span of 11 bases separates them. Taken from cysteine to phenylalanine, the CDR3 has 13 residues. Only the CDR3 DNA is retained, 39 bases long and in frame from the first base. The chain is assembled from TRBV5-4 and TRBJ2-5, with the identity of the D gene unclear. The sample taken for sequencing was naive CD8+ T cells from blood, with Jurkat cell RNA spiked in. Reading the label with the study, this specimen's cell subset or site is: FACS-sorted CD8+CD4-CCR7+CD45RA+ naive T cells. This TCR derives from a human donor in good health. Some libraries in this study had Jurkat cell RNA spiked in. The DNA sequence reads TGTGCCAGCAGCTCGGGTACGTCGGAGACCCAGTACTTC. Translated, this gives CASSSGTSETQYF.